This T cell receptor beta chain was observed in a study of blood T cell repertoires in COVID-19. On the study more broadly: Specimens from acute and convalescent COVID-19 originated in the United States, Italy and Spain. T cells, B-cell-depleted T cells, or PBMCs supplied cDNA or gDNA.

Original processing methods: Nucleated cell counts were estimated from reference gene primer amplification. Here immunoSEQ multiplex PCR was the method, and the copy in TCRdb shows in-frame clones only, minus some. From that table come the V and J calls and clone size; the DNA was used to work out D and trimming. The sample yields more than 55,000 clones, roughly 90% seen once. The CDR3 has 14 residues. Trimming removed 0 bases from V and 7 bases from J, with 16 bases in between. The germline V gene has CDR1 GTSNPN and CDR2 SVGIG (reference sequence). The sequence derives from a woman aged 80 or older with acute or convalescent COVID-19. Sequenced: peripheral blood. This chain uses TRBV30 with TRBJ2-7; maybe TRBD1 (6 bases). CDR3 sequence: CAWSVLTGPGEQYF. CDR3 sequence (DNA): TGTGCCTGGAGTGTTTTGACAGGACCCGGGGAGCAGTACTTC.